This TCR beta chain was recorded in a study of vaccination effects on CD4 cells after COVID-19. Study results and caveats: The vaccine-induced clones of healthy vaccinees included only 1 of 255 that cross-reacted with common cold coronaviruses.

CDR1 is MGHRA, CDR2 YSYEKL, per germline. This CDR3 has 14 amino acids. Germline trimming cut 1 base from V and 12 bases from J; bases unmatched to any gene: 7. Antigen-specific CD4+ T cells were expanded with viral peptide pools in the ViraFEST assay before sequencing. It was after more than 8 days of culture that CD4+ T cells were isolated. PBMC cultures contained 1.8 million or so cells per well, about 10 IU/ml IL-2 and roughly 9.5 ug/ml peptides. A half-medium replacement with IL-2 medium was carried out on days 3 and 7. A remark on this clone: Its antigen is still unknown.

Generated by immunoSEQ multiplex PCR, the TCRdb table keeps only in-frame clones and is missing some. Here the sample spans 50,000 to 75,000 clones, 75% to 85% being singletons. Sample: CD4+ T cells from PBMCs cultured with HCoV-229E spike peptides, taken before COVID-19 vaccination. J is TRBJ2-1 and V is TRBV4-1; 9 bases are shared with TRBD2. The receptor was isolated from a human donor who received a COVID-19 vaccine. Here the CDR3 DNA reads TGCGCCAGCAGCCAAGCAATAGCGGGGGTAACGCAGTTCTTC. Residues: CASSQAIAGVTQFF.